This T cell receptor beta chain appears in the sequencing data of a study of shared clonotypes between healthy human individuals. Across the study: The plates for each donor numbered three CD4 naive, three CD4 memory, two CD8 naive and one CD8 memory.

TCRdb's table, derived via immunoSEQ multiplex PCR, lists solely in-frame clones and lacks some. The table shows 2 million to 2.5 million clones, with roughly 94% occurring only once. The CDR3 length is 13 residues. Germline V gene data show CDR1 as SSHAT and CDR2 as FNYEAQ (reference sequence). Details on this clone: An end of the junction differs from the germline gene, which may be a read error.

Into CD45RA+ naive and CD45RA-negative memory subsets, the CD4+ cells were split. Sample: naive CD4+ T cells sorted from blood. The subset: CD45RA+ positively selected. This TCR derives from a man younger than 35 in good health. V is TRBV7-7 and J is TRBJ2-1; possibly TRBD1 or TRBD2 for D (5 bases each). As DNA, the CDR3 is TGTGCTAGCAGCTATAGGGCCGGGGCTGAGCAGTTCTTC. It encodes CASSYRAGAEQFF.